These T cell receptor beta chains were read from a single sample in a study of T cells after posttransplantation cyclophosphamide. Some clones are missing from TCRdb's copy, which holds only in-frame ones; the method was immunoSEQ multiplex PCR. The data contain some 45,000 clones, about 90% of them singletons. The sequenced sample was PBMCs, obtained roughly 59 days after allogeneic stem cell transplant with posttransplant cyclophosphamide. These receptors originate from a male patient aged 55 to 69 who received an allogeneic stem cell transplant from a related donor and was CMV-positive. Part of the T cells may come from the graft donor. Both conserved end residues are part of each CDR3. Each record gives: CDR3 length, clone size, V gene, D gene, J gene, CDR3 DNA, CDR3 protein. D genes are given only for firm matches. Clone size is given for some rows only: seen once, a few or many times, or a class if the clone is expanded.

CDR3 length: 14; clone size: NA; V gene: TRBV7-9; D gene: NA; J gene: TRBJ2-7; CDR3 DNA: TGTGCCAGCACCCCAAGGACGGGAGACTACGAGCAGTACTTC; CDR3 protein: CASTPRTGDYEQYF
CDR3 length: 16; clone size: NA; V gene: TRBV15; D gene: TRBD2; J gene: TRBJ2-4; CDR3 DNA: TGTGCCACCAGCAGAGCCGGCGGGGGGGCCGGAAACATTCAGTACTTC; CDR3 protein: CATSRAGGGAGNIQYF
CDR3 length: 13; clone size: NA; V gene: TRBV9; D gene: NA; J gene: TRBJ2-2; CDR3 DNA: TGTGCCAGCAGCGTAGGGGGGGCCGGGGAGCTGTTTTTT; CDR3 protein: CASSVGGAGELFF
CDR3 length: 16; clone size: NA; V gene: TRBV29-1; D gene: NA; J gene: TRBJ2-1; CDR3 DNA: TGCAGCGTTGTCGGATTAGGTGGAGGGGTCTACAATGAGCAGTTCTTC; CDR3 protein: CSVVGLGGGVYNEQFF
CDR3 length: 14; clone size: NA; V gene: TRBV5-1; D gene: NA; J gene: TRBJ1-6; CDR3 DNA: TGCGCCAGCAGCATTGGGACACAGGGATCACCCCTCCACTTT; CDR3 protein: CASSIGTQGSPLHF
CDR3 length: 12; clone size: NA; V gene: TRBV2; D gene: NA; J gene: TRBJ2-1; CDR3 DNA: TGTGCCAGCAGTGATCAGGGGAATGAGCAGTTCTTC; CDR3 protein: CASSDQGNEQFF
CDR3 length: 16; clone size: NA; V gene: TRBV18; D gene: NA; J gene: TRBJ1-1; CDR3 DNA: TGTGCCAGCTCAGAGGTTGGGACAAAGTTCTTCACTGAAGCTTTCTTT; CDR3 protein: CASSEVGTKFFTEAFF
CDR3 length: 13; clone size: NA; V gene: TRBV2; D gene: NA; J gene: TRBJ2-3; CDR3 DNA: TGTGCCAGCGGGATCGGGGGTCCAGATACGCAGTATTTT; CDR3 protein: CASGIGGPDTQYF
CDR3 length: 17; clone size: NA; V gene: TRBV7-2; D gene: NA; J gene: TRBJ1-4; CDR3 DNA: TGTGCCAGCAGCTTAGCTACAGGTTCCACAACTAATGAAAAACTGTTTTTT; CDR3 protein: CASSLATGSTTNEKLFF
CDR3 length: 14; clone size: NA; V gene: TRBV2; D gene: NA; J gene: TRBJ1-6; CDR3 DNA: TGTGCGACCCAGCGGAGAGAGTCGAATTCACCCCTCCACTTT; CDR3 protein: CATQRRESNSPLHF
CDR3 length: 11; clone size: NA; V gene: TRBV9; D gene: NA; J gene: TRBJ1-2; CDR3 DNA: TGTGCCAGCAGCGCCCTGGGCGGCTACACCTTC; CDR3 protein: CASSALGGYTF
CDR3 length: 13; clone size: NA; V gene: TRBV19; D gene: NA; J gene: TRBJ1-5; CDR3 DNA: TGTGCCACTAACAGGGCGAGCAATCAGCCCCAGCATTTT; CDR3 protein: CATNRASNQPQHF
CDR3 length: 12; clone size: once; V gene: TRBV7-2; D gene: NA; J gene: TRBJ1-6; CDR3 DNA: TGTGCCAGTGCACCCGACAAATCACCCCTCCACTTT; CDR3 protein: CASAPDKSPLHF
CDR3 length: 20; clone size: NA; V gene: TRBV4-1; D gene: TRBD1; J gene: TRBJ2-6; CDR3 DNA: TGCGCCAGCACCCCCGGGGGACGGACAGGGAGATTCTCTGGGGCCAACGTCCTGACTTTC; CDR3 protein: CASTPGGRTGRFSGANVLTF
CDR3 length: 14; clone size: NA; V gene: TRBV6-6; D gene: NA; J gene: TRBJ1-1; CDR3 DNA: TGTGCCAGCAGTTACCCGGGACTCTCAGGGCCTGGTTTCTTT; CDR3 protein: CASSYPGLSGPGFF
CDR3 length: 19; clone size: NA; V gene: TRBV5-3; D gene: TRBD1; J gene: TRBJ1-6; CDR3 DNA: TGTGCCAGAAGCTGCACAGGGACAGGGGGCTCTTTCTATAATTCACCCCTCCACTTT; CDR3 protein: CARSCTGTGGSFYNSPLHF
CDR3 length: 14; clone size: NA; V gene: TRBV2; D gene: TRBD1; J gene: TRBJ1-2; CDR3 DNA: TGTGCCAGCAGTAGACAGGGCCCTCACTATGGCTACACCTTC; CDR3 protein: CASSRQGPHYGYTF
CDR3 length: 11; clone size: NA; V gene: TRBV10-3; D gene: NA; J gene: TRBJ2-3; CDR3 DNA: TGTGCCATCAAATACACAGATACGCAGTATTTT; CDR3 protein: CAIKYTDTQYF
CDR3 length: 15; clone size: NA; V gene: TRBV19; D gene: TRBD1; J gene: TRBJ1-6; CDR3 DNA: TGTGCCAGTAGTCCCCCAGGGGGCCAGTATTCACCCCTCCACTTT; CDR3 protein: CASSPPGGQYSPLHF
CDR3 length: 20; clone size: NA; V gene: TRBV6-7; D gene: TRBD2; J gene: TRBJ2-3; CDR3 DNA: TGTGCCAGCAGTTACTCCCCCCTAGGGAGCGGGGGGGTTAGCACAGATACGCAGTATTTT; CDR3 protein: CASSYSPLGSGGVSTDTQYF
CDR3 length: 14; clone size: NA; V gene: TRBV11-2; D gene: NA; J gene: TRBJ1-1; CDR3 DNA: TGTGCCAGCAGCTCGATTAGGGGGTTCCCTGAAGCTTTCTTT; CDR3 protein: CASSSIRGFPEAFF
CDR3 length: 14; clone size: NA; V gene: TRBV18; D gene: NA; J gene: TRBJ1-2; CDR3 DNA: TGTGCCAGCTCGCCAGGCATTTACAACTATGGCTACACCTTC; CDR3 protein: CASSPGIYNYGYTF
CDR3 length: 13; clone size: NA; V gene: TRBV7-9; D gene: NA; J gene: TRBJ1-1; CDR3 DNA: TGTGCCAGCAGCTTGCAGGAAGACACTGAAGCTTTCTTT; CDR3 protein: CASSLQEDTEAFF
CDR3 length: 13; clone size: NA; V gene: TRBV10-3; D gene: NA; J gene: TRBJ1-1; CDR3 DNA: TGTGCCATCAGTAGGGGCTTGAACACTGAAGCTTTCTTT; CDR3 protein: CAISRGLNTEAFF
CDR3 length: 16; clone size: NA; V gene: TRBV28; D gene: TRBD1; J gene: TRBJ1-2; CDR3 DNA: TGTGCCAGCAGTTTAATACAGGGGTATGGAGCTGATGGCTACACCTTC; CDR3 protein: CASSLIQGYGADGYTF
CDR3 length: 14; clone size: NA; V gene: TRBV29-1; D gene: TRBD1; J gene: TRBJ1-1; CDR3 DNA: TGCAGCGTTGACCGGACAGGGGGGGCCACTGAAGCTTTCTTT; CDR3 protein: CSVDRTGGATEAFF
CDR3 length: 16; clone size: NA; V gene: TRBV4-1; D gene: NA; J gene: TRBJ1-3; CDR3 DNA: TGCGCCAGCAGCCCAAGACCAGGGGATGGTGGAAACACCATATATTTT; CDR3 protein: CASSPRPGDGGNTIYF
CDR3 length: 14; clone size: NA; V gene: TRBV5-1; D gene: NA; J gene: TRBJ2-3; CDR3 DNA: TGCGCCAGCAGCTTGTACGACCACCGGGAGCTAGAGTATTTT; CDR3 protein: CASSLYDHRELEYF
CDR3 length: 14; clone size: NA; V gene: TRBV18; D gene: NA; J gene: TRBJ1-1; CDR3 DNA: TGTGCCAGCTCACCACTTAGTTTGAACACTGAAGCTTTCTTT; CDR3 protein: CASSPLSLNTEAFF
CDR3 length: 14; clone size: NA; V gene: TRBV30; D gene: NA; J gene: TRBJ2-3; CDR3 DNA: TGTGCCTGGGGCACTAGAGGGGGGGGAGATACGCAGTATTTT; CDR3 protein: CAWGTRGGGDTQYF
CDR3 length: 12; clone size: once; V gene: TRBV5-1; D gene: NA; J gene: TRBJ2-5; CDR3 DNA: TGCGCCAGCAGTGTCAGGGCAGAGACCCAGTACTTC; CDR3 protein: CASSVRAETQYF
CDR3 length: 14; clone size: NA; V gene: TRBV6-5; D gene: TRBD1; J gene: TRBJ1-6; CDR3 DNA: TGTGCCAGCAGTTGGGACAGAGCCTATTCACCCCTCCACTTT; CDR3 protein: CASSWDRAYSPLHF
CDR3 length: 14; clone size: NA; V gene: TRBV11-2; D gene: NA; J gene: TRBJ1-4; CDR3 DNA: TGTGCCAGCAGCTTAGACGGGGTGAGAGAAAAACTGTTTTTT; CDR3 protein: CASSLDGVREKLFF
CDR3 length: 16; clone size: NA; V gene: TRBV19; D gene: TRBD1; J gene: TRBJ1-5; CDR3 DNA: TGTGCCAGTAGTCTTACAGGGGCGAGAAGCAATCAGCCCCAGCATTTT; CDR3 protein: CASSLTGARSNQPQHF
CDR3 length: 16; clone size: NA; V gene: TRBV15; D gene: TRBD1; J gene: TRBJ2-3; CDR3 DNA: TGTGCCACCAGCAGACTCCAAGGACAGGGGACAGATACGCAGTATTTT; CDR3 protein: CATSRLQGQGTDTQYF
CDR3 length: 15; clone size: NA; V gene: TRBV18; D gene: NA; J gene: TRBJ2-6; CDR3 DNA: TGTGCCAGCTCACCAAGCGGCGCTGGGGCCAACGTCCTGACTTTC; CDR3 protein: CASSPSGAGANVLTF
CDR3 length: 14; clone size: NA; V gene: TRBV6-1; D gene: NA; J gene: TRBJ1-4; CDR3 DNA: TGTGCCAGCAGTCGGACAATAACTAATGAAAAACTGTTTTTT; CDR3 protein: CASSRTITNEKLFF
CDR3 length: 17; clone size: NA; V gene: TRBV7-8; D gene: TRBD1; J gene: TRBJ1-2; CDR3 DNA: TGTGCCAGCAGCTTAGCGAAACAGGGGCGAGCGCTTGTTGGCTACACCTTC; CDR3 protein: CASSLAKQGRALVGYTF
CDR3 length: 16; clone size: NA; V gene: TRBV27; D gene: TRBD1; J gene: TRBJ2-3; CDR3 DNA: TGTGCCAGCAGTCCGGGACAGGTTTGGTTCCCAGATACGCAGTATTTT; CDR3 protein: CASSPGQVWFPDTQYF
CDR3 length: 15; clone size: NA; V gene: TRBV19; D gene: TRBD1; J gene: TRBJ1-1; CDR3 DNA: TGTGCCAGTAGTCCAAGGACAGGGGGGAACACTGAAGCTTTCTTT; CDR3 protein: CASSPRTGGNTEAFF
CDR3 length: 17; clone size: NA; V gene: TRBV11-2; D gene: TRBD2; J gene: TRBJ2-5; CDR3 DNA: TGTGCCAGCAGCTTACCCTGGACTAGCGGGGGAGGGAAGACCCAGTACTTC; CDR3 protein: CASSLPWTSGGGKTQYF
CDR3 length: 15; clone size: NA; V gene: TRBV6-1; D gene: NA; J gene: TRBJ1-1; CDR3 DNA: TGTGCCAGCAGTGAACGACTGGGGGGTGGGGCTGAAGCTTTCTTT; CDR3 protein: CASSERLGGGAEAFF
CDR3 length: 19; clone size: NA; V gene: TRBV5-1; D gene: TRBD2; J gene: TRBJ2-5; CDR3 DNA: TGCGCCAGCAGCTACAGACTAGCGGGGGGGAAGTATACCCAAGAGACCCAGTACTTC; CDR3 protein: CASSYRLAGGKYTQETQYF
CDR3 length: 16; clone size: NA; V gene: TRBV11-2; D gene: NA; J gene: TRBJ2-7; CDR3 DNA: TGTGCCAGCAGGGAGATAGGACAGAAGATTGCCTACGAGCAGTACTTC; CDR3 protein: CASREIGQKIAYEQYF
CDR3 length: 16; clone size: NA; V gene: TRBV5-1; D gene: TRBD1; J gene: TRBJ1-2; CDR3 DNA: TGCGCCAGCAGCTCCCAACCGGGACAGGGGGGCTATGGCTACACCTTC; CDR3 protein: CASSSQPGQGGYGYTF
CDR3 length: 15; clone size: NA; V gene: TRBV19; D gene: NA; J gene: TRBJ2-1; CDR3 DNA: TGTGCCAGTAGTATACGGGGTATCGCCTACAATGAGCAGTTCTTC; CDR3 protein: CASSIRGIAYNEQFF
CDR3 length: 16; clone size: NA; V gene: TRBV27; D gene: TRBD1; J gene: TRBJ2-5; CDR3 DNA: TGTGCCAGCCGACGAACATCTAGGACAGGGGAGGAGACCCAGTACTTC; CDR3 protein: CASRRTSRTGEETQYF
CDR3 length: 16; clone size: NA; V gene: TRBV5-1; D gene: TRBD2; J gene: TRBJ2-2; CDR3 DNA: TGCGCCAGCAGCCGGGAGGGTAGGGTTCCATCCGGGGAGCTGTTTTTT; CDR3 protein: CASSREGRVPSGELFF
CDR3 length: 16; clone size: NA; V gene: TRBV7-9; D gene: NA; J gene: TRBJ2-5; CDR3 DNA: TGTGCCAGCAGCTTAGTAGTTTCCGCGAGGTGGGAGACCCAGTACTTC; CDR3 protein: CASSLVVSARWETQYF
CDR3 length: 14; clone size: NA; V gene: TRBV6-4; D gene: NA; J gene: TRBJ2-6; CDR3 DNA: TGTGCCAGCGGACGGGACTCTGGGGCCAACGTCCTGACTTTC; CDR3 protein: CASGRDSGANVLTF
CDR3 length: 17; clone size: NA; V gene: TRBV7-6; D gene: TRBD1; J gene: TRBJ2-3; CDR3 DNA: TGTGCCAGCAGCTCCCAAGCCGGGACAGGGGCGTCGGATACGCAGTATTTT; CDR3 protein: CASSSQAGTGASDTQYF
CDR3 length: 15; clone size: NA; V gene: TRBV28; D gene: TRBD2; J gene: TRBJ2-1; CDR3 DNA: TGTGCCAGCAGTTTGACTAGCGGGGGGGAAGATGAGCAGTTCTTC; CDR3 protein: CASSLTSGGEDEQFF
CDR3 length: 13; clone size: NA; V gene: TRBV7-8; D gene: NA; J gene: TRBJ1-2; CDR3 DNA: TGTGCCAGCAGCTTAGGCTTCCAGGCAGACTACACCTTC; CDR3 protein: CASSLGFQADYTF
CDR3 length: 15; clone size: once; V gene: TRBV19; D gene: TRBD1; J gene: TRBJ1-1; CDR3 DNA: TGTGCCAGTAGTACTAGACAGGGGGCGCCGACTGAAGCTTTCTTT; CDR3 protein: CASSTRQGAPTEAFF
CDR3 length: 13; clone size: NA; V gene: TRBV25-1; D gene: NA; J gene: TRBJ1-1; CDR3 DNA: TGTGCCAGCACCCTAGGCCTAAACACTGAAGCTTTCTTT; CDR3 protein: CASTLGLNTEAFF
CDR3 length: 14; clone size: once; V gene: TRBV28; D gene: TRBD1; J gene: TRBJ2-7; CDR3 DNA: TGTGCCAGCAGTTCGGGACAGGGGGCCCGCGAGCAGTACTTC; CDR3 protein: CASSSGQGAREQYF
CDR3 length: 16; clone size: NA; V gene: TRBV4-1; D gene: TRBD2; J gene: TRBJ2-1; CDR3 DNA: TGCGCCAGCAGCCAATCCGGACTAGCGGGGGCAGGAGAGCAGTTCTTC; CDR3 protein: CASSQSGLAGAGEQFF
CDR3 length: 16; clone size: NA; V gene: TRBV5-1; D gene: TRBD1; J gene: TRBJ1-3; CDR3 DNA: TGCGCCAGCAGCCCCCGGACAGGGTCGACTGGAAACACCATATATTTT; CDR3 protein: CASSPRTGSTGNTIYF
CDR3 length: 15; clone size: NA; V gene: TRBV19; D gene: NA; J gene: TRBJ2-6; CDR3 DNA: TGTGCCAGCTACGACCCAGGGTCTGGGGCCAACGTCCTGACTTTC; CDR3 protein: CASYDPGSGANVLTF